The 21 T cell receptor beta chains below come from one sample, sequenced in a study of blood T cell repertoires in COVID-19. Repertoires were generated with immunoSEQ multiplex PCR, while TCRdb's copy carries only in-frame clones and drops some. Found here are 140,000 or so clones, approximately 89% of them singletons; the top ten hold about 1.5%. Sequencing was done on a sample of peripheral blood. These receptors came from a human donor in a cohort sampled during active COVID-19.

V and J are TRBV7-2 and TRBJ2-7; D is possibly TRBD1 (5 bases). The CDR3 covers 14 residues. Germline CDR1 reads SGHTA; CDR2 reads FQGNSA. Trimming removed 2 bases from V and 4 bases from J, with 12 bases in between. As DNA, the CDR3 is TGTGCCAGCAGCTTAAGGGGAATTCAATACGAGCAGTACTTC. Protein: CASSLRGIQYEQYF.

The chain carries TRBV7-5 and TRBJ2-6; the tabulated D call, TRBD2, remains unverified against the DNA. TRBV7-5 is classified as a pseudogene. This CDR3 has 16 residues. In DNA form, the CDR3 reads TGTGTCAGAAGCTTGTCCGTTTACTCTGGGGCCAACGTCCTGACTTTC. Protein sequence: CVRSLSVYSGANVLTF.

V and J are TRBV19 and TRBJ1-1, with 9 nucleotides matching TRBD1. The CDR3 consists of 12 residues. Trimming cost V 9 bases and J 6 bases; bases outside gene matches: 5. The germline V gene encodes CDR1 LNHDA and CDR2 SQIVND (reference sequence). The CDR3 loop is CASPGQGAEAFF. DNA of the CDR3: TGTGCCAGCCCGGGACAGGGCGCTGAAGCTTTCTTT.

In DNA form, the CDR3 reads TGTGCCAGCAGCTTGGTTGTAGGGGGAGCCTCTAACTATGGCTACACCTTC. This gives the protein CASSLVVGGASNYGYTF. The rearrangement uses TRBV5-4 and TRBJ1-2; TRBD1 might be the D (6 bases). This CDR3 spans 17 amino acids. Trimming cost V 0 bases and J 0 bases, with 15 bases left between them. Per the germline V gene, CDR1 is SGHNT and CDR2 is YYREEE (reference sequence).

The CDR3 DNA is TGTGCCAGTAGTATAGCGGGCGGGGGGGTTCGAGCCAATGAGCAGTTCTTC. This gives the protein CASSIAGGGVRANEQFF. The chain has TRBV19 and TRBJ2-1, with 9 bases fitting TRBD2. The length of the CDR3 is 17 residues. Germline V CDR1 and CDR2: LNHDA, SQIVND (reference sequence). With 1 base clipped from V and 6 bases from J, the junction kept 10 bases outside the gene matches.

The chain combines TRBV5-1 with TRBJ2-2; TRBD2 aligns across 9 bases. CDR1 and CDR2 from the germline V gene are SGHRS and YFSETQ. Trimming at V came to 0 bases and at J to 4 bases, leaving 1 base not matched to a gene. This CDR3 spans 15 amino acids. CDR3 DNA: TGCGCCAGCAGCTTGGAACTAGCGGGCACCGGGGAGCTGTTTTTT. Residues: CASSLELAGTGELFF.

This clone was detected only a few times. This chain's CDR3 is CASSSTGNYGYTF. Written as DNA, the CDR3 is TGTGCCAGCAGCTCCACAGGGAACTATGGCTACACCTTC. The chain joins TRBV5-4 to TRBJ1-2, with D possibly being TRBD1 (6 bases). V dropped 3 bases and J dropped 2 bases, with 8 bases sitting between them. This CDR3 is 13 amino acids long. Looked up from germline, CDR1 is SGHNT and CDR2 is YYREEE (reference sequence).

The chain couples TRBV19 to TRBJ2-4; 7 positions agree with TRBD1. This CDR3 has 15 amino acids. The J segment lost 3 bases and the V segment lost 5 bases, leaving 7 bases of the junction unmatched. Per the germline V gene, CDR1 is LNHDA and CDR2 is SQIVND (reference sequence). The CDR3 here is CASSEGALGKNIQYF. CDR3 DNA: TGTGCCAGTAGTGAGGGGGCTTTGGGCAAAAACATTCAGTACTTC.

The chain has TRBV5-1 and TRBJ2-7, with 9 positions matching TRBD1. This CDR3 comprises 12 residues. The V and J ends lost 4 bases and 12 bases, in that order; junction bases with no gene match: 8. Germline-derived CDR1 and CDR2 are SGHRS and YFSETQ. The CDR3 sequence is CASSPGQGSWYF. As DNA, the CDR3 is TGCGCCAGCAGCCCTGGACAGGGGTCCTGGTACTTC.

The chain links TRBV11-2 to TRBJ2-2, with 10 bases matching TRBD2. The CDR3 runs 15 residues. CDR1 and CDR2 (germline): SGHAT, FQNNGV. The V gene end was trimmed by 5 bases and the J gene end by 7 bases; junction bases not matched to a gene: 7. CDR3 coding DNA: TGTGCCAGCAGCCTTAGAGCGGGGGGGGACGGGGAGCTGTTTTTT. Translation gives CASSLRAGGDGELFF.

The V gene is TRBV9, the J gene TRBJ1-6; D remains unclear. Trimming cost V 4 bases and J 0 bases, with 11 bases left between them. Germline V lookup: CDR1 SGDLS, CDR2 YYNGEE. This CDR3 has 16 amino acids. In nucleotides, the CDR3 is TGTGCCAGCAGCTCCACCGGGAGCTCCTATAATTCACCCCTCCACTTT. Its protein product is CASSSTGSSYNSPLHF.

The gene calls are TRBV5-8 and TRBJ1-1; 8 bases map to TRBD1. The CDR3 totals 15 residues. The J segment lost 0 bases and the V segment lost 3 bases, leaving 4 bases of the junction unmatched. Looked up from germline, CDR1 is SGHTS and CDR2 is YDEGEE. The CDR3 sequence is CASSYGQGLNTEAFF. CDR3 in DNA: TGTGCCAGCAGCTATGGACAGGGATTGAACACTGAAGCTTTCTTT.

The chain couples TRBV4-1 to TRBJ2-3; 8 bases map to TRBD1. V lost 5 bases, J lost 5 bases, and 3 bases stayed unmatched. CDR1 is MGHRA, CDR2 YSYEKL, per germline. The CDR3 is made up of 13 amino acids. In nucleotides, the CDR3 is TGCGCCAGCAGCGGGACAGGTGAAGATACGCAGTATTTT. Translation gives CASSGTGEDTQYF.

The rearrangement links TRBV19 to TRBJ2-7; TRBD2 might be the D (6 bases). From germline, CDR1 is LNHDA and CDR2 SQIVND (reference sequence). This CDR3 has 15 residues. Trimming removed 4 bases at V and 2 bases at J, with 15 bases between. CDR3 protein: CASSRSGTAAYEQYF. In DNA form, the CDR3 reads TGTGCCAGTAGTAGATCCGGGACTGCAGCCTACGAGCAGTACTTC.

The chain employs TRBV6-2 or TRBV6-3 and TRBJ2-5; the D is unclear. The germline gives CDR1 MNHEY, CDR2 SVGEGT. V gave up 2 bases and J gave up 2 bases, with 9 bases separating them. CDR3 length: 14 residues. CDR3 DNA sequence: TGTGCCAGCAGTTACATCACTGATCAAGAGACCCAGTACTTC. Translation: CASSYITDQETQYF.

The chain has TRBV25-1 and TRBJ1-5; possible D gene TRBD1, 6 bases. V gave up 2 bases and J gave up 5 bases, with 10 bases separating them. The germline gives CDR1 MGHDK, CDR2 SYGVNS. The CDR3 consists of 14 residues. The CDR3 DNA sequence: TGTGCCAGCAGTGAAGCAACAGGGTATCAGCCCCAGCATTTT. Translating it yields CASSEATGYQPQHF.

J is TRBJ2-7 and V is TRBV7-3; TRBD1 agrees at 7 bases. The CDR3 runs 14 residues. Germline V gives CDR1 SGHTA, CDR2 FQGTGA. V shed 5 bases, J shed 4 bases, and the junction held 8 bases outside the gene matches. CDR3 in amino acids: CASSKYGTEYEQYF. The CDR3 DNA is TGTGCCAGCAGCAAATACGGGACAGAGTACGAGCAGTACTTC.

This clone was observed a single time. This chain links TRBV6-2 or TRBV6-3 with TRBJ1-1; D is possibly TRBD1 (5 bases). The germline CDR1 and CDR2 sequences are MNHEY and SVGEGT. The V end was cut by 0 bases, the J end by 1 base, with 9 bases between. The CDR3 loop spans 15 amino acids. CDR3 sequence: CASSYSLGGNTEAFF. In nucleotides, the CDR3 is TGTGCCAGCAGTTACTCTCTGGGGGGGAACACTGAAGCTTTCTTT.

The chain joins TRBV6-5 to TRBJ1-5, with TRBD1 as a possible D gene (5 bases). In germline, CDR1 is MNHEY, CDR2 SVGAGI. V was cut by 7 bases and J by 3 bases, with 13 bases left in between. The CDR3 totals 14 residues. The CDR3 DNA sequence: TGTGCCAGCACCCCGAAACAGGTCAATCAGCCCCAGCATTTT. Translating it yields CASTPKQVNQPQHF.

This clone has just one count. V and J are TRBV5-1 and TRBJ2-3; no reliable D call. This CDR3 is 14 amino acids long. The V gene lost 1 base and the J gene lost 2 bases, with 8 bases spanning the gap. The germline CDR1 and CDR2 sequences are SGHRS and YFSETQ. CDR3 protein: CASSLRQVTDTQYF. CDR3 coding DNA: TGCGCCAGCAGCTTGCGGCAGGTCACAGATACGCAGTATTTT. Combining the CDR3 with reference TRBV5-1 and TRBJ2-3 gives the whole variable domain KAGVTQTPRYLIKTRGQQVTLSCSPISGHRSVSWYQQTPGQGLQFLFEYFSETQRNKGNFPGRFSGRQFSNSRSEMNVSTLELGDSALYLCASSLRQVTDTQYFGPGTRLTVL.

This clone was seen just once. The CDR3 loop is CASSIRPGQGANEQFF. CDR3 in DNA: TGTGCCAGTAGTATCCGGCCGGGACAGGGGGCGAATGAGCAGTTCTTC. The genes are TRBV19 and TRBJ2-1; 12 bases map to TRBD1. The CDR3 loop spans 16 amino acids. V trimming: 3 bases; J trimming: 7 bases; junction bases outside the gene matches: 7. Germline lookup yields CDR1 LNHDA and CDR2 SQIVND (reference sequence).